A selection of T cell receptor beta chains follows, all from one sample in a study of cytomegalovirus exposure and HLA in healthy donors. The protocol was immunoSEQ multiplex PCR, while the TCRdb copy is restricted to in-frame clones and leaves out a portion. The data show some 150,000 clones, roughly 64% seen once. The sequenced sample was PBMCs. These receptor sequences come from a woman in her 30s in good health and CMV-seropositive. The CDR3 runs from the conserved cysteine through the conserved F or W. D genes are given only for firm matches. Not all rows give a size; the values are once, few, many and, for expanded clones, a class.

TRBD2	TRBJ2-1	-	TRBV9	TGTGCCAGCAGCGTAGCTGGGACGGGACTATCCTACAATGAGCAGTTCTTC	CASSVAGTGLSYNEQFF
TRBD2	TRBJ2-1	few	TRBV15	TGTGCCACCAGTATGACTACCAGCGGGGGCTACAATGAGCAGTTCTTC	CATSMTTSGGYNEQFF
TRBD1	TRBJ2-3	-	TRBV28	TGTGCCAGCAGCTCGACAGGGTATGTCTCAGATACGCAGTATTTT	CASSSTGYVSDTQYF
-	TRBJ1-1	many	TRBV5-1	TGCGCCAGCAGCTTGTCGCAGGGAGGAAACACTGAAGCTTTCTTT	CASSLSQGGNTEAFF
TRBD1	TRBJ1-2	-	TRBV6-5	TGTGCCAGCACCCCCCGGGCCCCCGAGGGGGCCGGCTACACCTTC	CASTPRAPEGAGYTF
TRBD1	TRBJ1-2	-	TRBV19	TGTGCCAGTAGGGAGACAGGGACCAACTATGGCTACACCTTC	CASRETGTNYGYTF
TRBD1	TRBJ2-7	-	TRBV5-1	TGCGCCAGCAAATGGACAGGGTCCCACGAGCAGTACTTC	CASKWTGSHEQYF
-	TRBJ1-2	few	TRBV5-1	TGCGCCAGCAGCAACGAGTATGGCTACACCTTC	CASSNEYGYTF
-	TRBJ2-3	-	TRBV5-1	TGCGCCAGCAGCTGGGAGGCCCCTATTGGTACAGATACGCAGTATTTT	CASSWEAPIGTDTQYF
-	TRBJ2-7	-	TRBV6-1	TGTGCCAGCAGTGACGAGTGGTACTACGAGCAGTACTTC	CASSDEWYYEQYF
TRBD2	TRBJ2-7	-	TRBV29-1	TGCAGCGTTGAAGTCGGGACTAGCGGGAAGGGGGAGCAGTACTTC	CSVEVGTSGKGEQYF
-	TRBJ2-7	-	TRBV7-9	TGTGCCAGCAGCCTCGGGGACACGTCCTACGAGCAGTACTTC	CASSLGDTSYEQYF
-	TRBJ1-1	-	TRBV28	TGTGCCAGCACCCGCTCGGTAAACACTGAAGCTTTCTTT	CASTRSVNTEAFF
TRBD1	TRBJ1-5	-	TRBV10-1	TGCGCCAGCAGTGGGTCTGACAGGGGGCGAGCAGGACAGCCCCAGCATTTT	CASSGSDRGRAGQPQHF
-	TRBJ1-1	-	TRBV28	TGTGCCAGCAGTCGGAGTTGGCAGGGGACAATGAACACTGAAGCTTTCTTT	CASSRSWQGTMNTEAFF
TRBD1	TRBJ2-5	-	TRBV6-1	TGTGCCAGCAGCGGACAGGGGAGATACCAAGAGACCCAGTACTTC	CASSGQGRYQETQYF
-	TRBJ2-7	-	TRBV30	TGTGCCTGGAGCAGGCAGGCCTACGAGCAGTACTTC	CAWSRQAYEQYF
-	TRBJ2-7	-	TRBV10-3	TGTGCCATCAGTGAGTCGGAGACCTACGAGCAGTACTTC	CAISESETYEQYF
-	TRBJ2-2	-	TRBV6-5	TGTGCCAGCAGTTACGGACACCGAGGAGCCGGGGAGCTGTTTTTT	CASSYGHRGAGELFF
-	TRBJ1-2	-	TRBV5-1	TGCGCCAGCAGCTGGGTCCCAGGCGACAGTTCGAAGATGAATGGCTACACCTTC	CASSWVPGDSSKMNGYTF
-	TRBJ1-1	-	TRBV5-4	TGTGCCAGCAGCTTCCGCGCCGGAGCGAACACTGAAGCTTTCTTT	CASSFRAGANTEAFF
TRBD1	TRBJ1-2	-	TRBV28	TGTGCCAGCAGTTCCGGGACAGGTGTAATCTATGGCTACACCTTC	CASSSGTGVIYGYTF
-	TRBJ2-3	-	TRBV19	TGTGCCAGTAGTACAATTAGCACAGATACGCAGTATTTT	CASSTISTDTQYF
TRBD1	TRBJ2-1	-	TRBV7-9	TGTGCCAGCCGGACAGGGTCCAATGAGCAGTTCTTC	CASRTGSNEQFF
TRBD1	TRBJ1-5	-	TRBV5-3	TGTGCCAGAACCGAGGGACAGTGTTATAGCAATCAGCCCCAGCATTTT	CARTEGQCYSNQPQHF
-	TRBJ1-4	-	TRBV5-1	TGCGCCAGCAGCCCGGGGGTGGGGCTGGGAGAAAAACTGTTTTTT	CASSPGVGLGEKLFF
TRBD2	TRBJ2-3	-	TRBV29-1	TGCAGCGTTCCCGCCACGGGACTAGCGGGTTCGCAGTATTTT	CSVPATGLAGSQYF
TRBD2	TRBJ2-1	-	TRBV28	TGTGCCAGCAGTTCAACGGGGACTAGCTATGAGCAGTTCTTC	CASSSTGTSYEQFF
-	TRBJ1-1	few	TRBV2	TGTGCCGGCTCACCCAACACTGAAGCTTTCTTT	CAGSPNTEAFF
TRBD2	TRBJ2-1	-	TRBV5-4	TGTGCCAGCTCCCCCACCGGGAGGGACTCCTACAATGAGCAGTTCTTC	CASSPTGRDSYNEQFF
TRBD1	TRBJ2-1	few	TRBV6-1	TGTGCCAGCAGCAAGACAGGGGGCATCTGGGATGAGCAGTTCTTC	CASSKTGGIWDEQFF
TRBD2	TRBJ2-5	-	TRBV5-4	TGTGCCAGCAGCCGGGGGGCTAGCGGGGGAGGGGCGACCCAGTACTTC	CASSRGASGGGATQYF
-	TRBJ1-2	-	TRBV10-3	TGTGCCATCCGCACGGACCGGGGGGCACTCTATGGCTACACCTTC	CAIRTDRGALYGYTF
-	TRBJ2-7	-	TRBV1	TGCACCAGCAGCCACTCGCGGGAGGGCTACGAGCAGTACTTC	CTSSHSREGYEQYF
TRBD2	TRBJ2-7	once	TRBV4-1	TGCGCCAGCAGCCTGGTAGAGGCGGGAGAACCCTACGAGCAGTACTTC	CASSLVEAGEPYEQYF
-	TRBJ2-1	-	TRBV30	TGTGCCTGGAGTGTACGCGGAGCCTACAATGAGCAGTTCTTC	CAWSVRGAYNEQFF
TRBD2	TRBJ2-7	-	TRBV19	TGTGCCAGCGGGACTAGCGGGGGGTCGTTTGATGAGCAGTACTTC	CASGTSGGSFDEQYF
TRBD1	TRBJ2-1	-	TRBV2	TGTGCCAGCAGTGAAGAACAGGGGGTGTATGAGCAGTTCTTC	CASSEEQGVYEQFF
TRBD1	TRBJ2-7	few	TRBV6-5	TGTGCCAGCAGCCCGCGGGACAGGGGTTCCCACGAGCAGTACTTC	CASSPRDRGSHEQYF
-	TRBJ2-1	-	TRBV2	TGTGCCAGCATTGTTTCCCTAGCTCGGAGGAGTGAGCAGTTCTTC	CASIVSLARRSEQFF
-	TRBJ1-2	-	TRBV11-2	TGTGCCAGCAGCCCAGGGCTGGACTATGGCTACACCTTC	CASSPGLDYGYTF
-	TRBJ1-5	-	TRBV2	TGTGCCAGCAGCGAGGACAATCAGTCCCAGCATTTT	CASSEDNQSQHF
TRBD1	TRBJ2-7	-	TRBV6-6	TGTGCCAGCAGTTCCCACGACAGGGCCGAGCAGTACTTC	CASSSHDRAEQYF
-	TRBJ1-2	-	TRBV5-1	TGCGCCAGCAGCCCAGGGGAGGGGACCTATGGCTACACCTTC	CASSPGEGTYGYTF
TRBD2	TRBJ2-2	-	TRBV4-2	TGTGCCAGCAGCCGAGAGCAAAGTACCGGGACTAGCGGGGGGAGGACCGGGGAGCTGTTTTTT	CASSREQSTGTSGGRTGELFF
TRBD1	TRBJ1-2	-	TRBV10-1	TGCGCCAGCAGTGAGCAACTGGGACAGGGCTCCTATGGCTACACCTTC	CASSEQLGQGSYGYTF
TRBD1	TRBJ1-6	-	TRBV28	TGTGCCAGCAGCGGCAGGGGGATTGGTTTTTCACCCCTCCACTTT	CASSGRGIGFSPLHF
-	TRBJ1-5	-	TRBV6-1	TGTGCCAGCAGCGACATCAGGGCGCAGGGGCCCCAGCATTTT	CASSDIRAQGPQHF